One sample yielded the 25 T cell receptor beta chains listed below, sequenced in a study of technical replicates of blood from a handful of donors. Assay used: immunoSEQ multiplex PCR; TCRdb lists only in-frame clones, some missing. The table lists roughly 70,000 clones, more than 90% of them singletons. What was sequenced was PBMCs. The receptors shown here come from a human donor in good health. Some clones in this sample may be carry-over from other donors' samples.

The CDR3 loop is CASSPGPFEKLFF. The CDR3 coding sequence is TGTGCCAGCAGCCCTGGCCCGTTTGAAAAACTGTTTTTT. V gene TRBV5-4 combines with J gene TRBJ1-4; D is unclear. V was clipped by 4 bases and J by 7 bases, with 11 bases between them. The CDR3 has 13 amino acids. Per the germline V gene, CDR1 is SGHNT and CDR2 is YYREEE (reference sequence).

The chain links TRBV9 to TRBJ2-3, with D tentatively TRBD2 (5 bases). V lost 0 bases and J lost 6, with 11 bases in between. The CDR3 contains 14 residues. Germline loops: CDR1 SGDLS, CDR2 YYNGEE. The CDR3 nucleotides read TGTGCCAGCAGCGTAGAGGGAGTCTTGGATACGCAGTATTTT. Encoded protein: CASSVEGVLDTQYF.

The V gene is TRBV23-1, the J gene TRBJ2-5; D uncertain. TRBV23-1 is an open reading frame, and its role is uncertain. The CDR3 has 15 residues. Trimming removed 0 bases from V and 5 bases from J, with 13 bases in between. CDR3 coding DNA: TGCGCCAGCAGTCAATCGGGCATAATAGTGGAGACCCAGTACTTC. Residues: CASSQSGIIVETQYF.

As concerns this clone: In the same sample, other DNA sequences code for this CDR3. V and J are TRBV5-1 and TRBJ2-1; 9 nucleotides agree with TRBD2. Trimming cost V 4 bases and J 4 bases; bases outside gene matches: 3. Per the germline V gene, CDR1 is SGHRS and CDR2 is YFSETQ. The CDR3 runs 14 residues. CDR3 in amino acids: CASSLSGGYNEQFF. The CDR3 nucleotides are TGCGCCAGCAGCCTTAGCGGGGGATACAATGAGCAGTTCTTC.

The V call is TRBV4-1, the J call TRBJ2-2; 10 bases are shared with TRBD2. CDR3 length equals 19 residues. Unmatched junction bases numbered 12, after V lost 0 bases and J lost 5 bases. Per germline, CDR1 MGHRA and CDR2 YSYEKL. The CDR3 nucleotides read TGCGCCAGCAGCCAAGAACAGGTAGCGGGGGGCCTAGGGACCGGGGAGCTGTTTTTT. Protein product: CASSQEQVAGGLGTGELFF.

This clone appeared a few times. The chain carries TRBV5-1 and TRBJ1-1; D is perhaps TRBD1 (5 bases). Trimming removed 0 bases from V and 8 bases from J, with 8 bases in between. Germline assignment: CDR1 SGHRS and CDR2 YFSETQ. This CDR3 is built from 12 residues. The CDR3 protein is CASSLGQQEAFF. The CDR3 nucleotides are TGCGCCAGCAGCTTGGGACAGCAAGAAGCTTTCTTT. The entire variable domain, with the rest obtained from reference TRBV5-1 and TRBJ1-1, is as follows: KAGVTQTPRYLIKTRGQQVTLSCSPISGHRSVSWYQQTPGQGLQFLFEYFSETQRNKGNFPGRFSGRQFSNSRSEMNVSTLELGDSALYLCASSLGQQEAFFGQGTRLTVV.

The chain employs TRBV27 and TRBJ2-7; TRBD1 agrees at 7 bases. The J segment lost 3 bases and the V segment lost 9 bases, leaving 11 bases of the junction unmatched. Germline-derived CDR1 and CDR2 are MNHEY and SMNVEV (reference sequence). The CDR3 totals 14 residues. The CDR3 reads CASRPGQLYYEQYF. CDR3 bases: TGTGCCAGTCGCCCGGGACAGCTTTACTACGAGCAGTACTTC.

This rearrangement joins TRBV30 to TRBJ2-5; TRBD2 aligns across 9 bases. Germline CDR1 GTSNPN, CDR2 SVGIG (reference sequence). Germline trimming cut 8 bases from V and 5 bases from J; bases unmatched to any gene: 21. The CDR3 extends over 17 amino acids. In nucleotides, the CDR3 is TGTGCCCGGGGAAACGGGGAGCTAGCGGGAAGGTTCGAGACCCAGTACTTC. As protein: CARGNGELAGRFETQYF.

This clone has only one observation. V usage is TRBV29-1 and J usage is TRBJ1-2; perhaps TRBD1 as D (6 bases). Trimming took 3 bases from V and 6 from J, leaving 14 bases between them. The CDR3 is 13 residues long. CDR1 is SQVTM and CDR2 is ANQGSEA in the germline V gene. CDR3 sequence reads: CSVDKQGRDGYTF. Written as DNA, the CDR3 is TGCAGCGTTGATAAGCAGGGGAGGGATGGCTACACCTTC. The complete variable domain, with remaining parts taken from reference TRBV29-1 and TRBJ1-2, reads SAVISQKPSRDICQRGTSLTIQCQVDSQVTMMFWYRQQPGQSLTLIATANQGSEATYESGFVIDKFPISRPNLTFSTLTVSNMSPEDSSIYLCSVDKQGRDGYTFGSGTRLTVV.

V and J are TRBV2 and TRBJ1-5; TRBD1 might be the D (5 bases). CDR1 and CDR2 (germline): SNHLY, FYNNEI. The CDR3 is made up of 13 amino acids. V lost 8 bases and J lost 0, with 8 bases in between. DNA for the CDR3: TGTGCCAGCGCGACAGATAGCAATCAGCCCCAGCATTTT. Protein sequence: CASATDSNQPQHF.

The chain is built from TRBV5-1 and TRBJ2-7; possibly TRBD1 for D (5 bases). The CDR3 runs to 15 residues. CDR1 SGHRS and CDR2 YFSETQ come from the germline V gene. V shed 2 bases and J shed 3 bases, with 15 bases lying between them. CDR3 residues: CASSFLTDGIYEQYF. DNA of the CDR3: TGCGCCAGCAGCTTTTTGACAGATGGGATCTACGAGCAGTACTTC.

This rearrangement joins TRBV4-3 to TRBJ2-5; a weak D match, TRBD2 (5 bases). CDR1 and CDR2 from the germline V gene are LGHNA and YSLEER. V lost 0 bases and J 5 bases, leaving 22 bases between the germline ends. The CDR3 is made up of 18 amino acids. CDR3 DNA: TGCGCCAGCAGCCAAGATTTACTAGTCCGGGGATCGGGGGAGACCCAGTACTTC. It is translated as CASSQDLLVRGSGETQYF.

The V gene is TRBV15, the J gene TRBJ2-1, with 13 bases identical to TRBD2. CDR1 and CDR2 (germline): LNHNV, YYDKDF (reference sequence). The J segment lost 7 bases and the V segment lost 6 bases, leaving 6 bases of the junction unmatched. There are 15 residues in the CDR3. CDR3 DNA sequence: TGTGCCACCAGTACGACTAGCGGGGGGAGGAATGAGCAGTTCTTC. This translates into CATSTTSGGRNEQFF.

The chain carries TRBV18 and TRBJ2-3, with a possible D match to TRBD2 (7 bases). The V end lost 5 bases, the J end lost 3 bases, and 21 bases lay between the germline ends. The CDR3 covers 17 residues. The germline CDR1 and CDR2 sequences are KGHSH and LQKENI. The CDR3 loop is CASSSNRAGAGTDTQYF. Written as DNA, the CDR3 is TGTGCCAGCTCATCTAACCGGGCGGGGGCTGGGACAGATACGCAGTATTTT.

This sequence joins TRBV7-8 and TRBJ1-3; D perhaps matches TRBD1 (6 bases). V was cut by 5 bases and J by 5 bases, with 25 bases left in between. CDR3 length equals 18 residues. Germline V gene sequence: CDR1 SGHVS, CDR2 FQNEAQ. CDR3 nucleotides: TGTGCCAGCAGCCAGGGTGAGGCAGGGGATCCCGGGAGAAACACCATATATTTT. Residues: CASSQGEAGDPGRNTIYF.

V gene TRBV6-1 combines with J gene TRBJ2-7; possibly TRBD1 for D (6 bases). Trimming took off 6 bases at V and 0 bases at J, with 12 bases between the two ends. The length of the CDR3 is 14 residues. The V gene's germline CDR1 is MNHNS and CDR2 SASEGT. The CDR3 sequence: CASRKTGSSYEQYF. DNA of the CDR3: TGTGCCAGCAGGAAAACAGGGAGCTCCTACGAGCAGTACTTC.

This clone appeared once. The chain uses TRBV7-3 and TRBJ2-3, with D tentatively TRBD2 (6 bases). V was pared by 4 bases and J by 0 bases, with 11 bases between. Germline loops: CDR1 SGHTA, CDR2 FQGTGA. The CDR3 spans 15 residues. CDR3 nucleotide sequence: TGTGCCAGCAGCTCGGGACTCCGGAGCACAGATACGCAGTATTTT. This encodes CASSSGLRSTDTQYF.

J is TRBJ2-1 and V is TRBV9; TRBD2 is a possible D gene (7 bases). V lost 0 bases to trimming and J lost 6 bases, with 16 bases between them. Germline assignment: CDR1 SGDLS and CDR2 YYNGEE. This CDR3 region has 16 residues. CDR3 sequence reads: CASSVDQGGAFNEQFF. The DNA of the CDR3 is TGTGCCAGCAGCGTAGATCAAGGGGGGGCCTTCAATGAGCAGTTCTTC. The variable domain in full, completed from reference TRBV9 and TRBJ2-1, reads DSGVTQTPKHLITATGQRVTLRCSPRSGDLSVYWYQQSLDQGLQFLIQYYNGEERAKGNILERFSAQQFPDLHSELNLSSLELGDSALYFCASSVDQGGAFNEQFFGPGTRLTVL.

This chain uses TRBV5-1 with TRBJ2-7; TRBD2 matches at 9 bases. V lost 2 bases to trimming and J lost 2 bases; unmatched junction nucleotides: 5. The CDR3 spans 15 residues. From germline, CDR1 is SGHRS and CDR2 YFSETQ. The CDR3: CASSFYAGGAYEQYF. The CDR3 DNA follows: TGCGCCAGCAGCTTTTACGCGGGGGGGGCCTACGAGCAGTACTTC. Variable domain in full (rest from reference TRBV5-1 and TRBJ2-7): KAGVTQTPRYLIKTRGQQVTLSCSPISGHRSVSWYQQTPGQGLQFLFEYFSETQRNKGNFPGRFSGRQFSNSRSEMNVSTLELGDSALYLCASSFYAGGAYEQYFGPGTRLTVT.

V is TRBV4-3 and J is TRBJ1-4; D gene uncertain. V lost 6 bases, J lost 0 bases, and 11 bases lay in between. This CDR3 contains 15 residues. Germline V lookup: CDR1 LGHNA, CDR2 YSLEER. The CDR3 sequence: CASRVIAATNEKLFF. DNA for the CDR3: TGCGCCAGCAGAGTTATCGCGGCAACTAATGAAAAACTGTTTTTT.

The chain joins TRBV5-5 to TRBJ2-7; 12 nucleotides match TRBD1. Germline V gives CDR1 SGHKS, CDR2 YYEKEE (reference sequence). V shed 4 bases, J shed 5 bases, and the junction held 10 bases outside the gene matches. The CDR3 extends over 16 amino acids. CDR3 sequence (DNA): TGTGCCAGCAGCCGACTGCGCGGGACAGGGGGCGACGAGCAGTACTTC. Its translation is CASSRLRGTGGDEQYF.

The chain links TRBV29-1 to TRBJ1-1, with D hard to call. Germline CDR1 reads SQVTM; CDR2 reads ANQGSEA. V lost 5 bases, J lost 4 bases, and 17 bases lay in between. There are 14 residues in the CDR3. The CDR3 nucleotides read TGCAGCGTTAGGAGGGTTTTGGTGGGCACTGAAGCTTTCTTT. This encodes CSVRRVLVGTEAFF.

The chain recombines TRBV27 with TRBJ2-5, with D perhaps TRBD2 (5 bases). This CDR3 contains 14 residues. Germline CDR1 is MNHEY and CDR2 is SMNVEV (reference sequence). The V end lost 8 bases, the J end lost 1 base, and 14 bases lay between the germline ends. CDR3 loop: CASPYDGLQETQYF. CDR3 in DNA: TGTGCCAGCCCGTATGACGGACTCCAAGAGACCCAGTACTTC.

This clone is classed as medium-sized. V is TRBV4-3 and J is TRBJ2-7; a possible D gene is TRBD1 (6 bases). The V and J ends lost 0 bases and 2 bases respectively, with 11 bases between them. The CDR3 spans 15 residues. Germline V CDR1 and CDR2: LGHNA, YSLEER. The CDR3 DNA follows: TGCGCCAGCAGCCAAGATAGGACAGCCACCTACGAGCAGTACTTC. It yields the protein CASSQDRTATYEQYF.

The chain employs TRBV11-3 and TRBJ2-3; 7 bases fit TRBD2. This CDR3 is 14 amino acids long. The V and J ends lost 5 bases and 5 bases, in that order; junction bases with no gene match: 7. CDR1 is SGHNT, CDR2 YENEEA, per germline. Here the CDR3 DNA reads TGTGCCAGCAGCCCCCCCGGGGAGGGAGATACGCAGTATTTT. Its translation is CASSPPGEGDTQYF. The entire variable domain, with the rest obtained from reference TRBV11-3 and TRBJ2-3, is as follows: EAGVVQSPRYKIIEKKQPVAFWCNPISGHNTLYWYLQNLGQGPELLIRYENEEAVDDSQLPKDRFSAERLKGVDSTLKIQPAELGDSAVYLCASSPPGEGDTQYFGPGTRLTVL.